The 31 T cell receptor beta chains reported below all come from one sample, sequenced in a study of neoadjuvant anti-PD-1 for oral cavity cancer. Measured with immunoSEQ multiplex PCR; TCRdb has only the in-frame clones, and not every one. Of about 68,000 clones listed, roughly 84% are singletons. Time point reported: after neoadjuvant nivolumab, at surgical resection. The input for sequencing was PBMCs, taken after nivolumab (anti-PD-1) treatment. These receptors originate from a person between 40 and 85 years old with oral cavity squamous cell carcinoma.

This clone was observed a few times. V usage is TRBV11-3 and J usage is TRBJ2-7, with D possibly TRBD2 on 5 matching bases. The CDR3 spans 13 residues. Germline CDR1 reads SGHNT; CDR2 reads YENEEA. The V end was cut by 1 base, the J end by 3 bases, with 7 bases between. The CDR3 DNA follows: TGTGCCAGCAGCTTAGGAGGGAGCTACGAGCAGTACTTC. Its translation is CASSLGGSYEQYF. The entire variable domain, with the rest obtained from reference TRBV11-3 and TRBJ2-7, is as follows: EAGVVQSPRYKIIEKKQPVAFWCNPISGHNTLYWYLQNLGQGPELLIRYENEEAVDDSQLPKDRFSAERLKGVDSTLKIQPAELGDSAVYLCASSLGGSYEQYFGPGTRLTVT.

The chain has TRBV7-2 and TRBJ1-5; TRBD1 agrees at 7 bases. V trimming: 5 bases; J trimming: 11 bases; junction bases outside the gene matches: 6. The germline gives CDR1 SGHTA, CDR2 FQGNSA. The length of the CDR3 is 12 residues. The DNA for the CDR3 is TGTGCCAGCAGCCCGGCGACAGGGACCCAGCATTTT. Translated, it gives CASSPATGTQHF.

This clone was seen more than once but under ten times. The rearrangement uses TRBV5-1 and TRBJ2-7; 8 bases are shared with TRBD1. With V trimmed by 4 bases and J by 0 bases, 6 bases remained unmatched. The CDR3 covers 15 residues. Germline V gives CDR1 SGHRS, CDR2 YFSETQ. Here the CDR3 reads CASSTTGAISYEQYF. For the CDR3, the DNA is TGCGCCAGCAGCACGACAGGGGCCATCTCCTACGAGCAGTACTTC.

This chain links TRBV6-4 with TRBJ2-1; D may be TRBD1 or TRBD2 (5 bases each). V lost 5 bases and J 10 bases, leaving 15 bases between the germline ends. Germline lookup yields CDR1 MRHNA and CDR2 SNTAGT. The CDR3 has 13 residues. Here the CDR3 DNA reads TGTGCCAGCAGTCCCTTCACAGGCGGGGAGCAGTTCTTC. This gives the protein CASSPFTGGEQFF.

The rearrangement uses TRBV2 and TRBJ1-2; a weak D match, TRBD1 (5 bases). V was pared by 6 bases and J by 4 bases, with 15 bases between. The CDR3 extends over 14 amino acids. Germline V gives CDR1 SNHLY, CDR2 FYNNEI. CDR3 amino acids: CASSGPGTAYGYTF. CDR3 nucleotides: TGTGCCAGCAGCGGACCCGGGACGGCCTATGGCTACACCTTC.

In DNA, the CDR3 is TGTGCCAGCGCAGCGGCGCTCACCGGGGAGCTGTTTTTT. Translating it yields CASAAALTGELFF. This chain joins TRBV27 and TRBJ2-2; possible D gene TRBD2, 5 bases. The CDR3 loop spans 13 amino acids. CDR1 is MNHEY and CDR2 is SMNVEV in the germline V gene (reference sequence). V gave up 8 bases and J gave up 4 bases, with 11 bases separating them.

This rearrangement joins TRBV25-1 to TRBJ1-3, with D unresolved. This CDR3 has 12 residues. The germline V gene encodes CDR1 MGHDK and CDR2 SYGVNS. Trimming shortened V by 4 bases and J by 2 bases, and 3 bases separated the two germline ends. Here the CDR3 DNA reads TGTGCCAGCAGTGGGGCTGGAAACACCATATATTTT. The encoded protein is CASSGAGNTIYF.

The chain links TRBV6-5 to TRBJ1-3; possibly TRBD1 for D (5 bases). The V end was cut by 0 bases, the J end by 8 bases, with 8 bases between. The germline V gene has CDR1 MNHEY and CDR2 SVGAGI. The CDR3 length is 13 residues. The CDR3 is CASSYSGVDTIYF. In DNA, the CDR3 is TGTGCCAGCAGTTACTCGGGGGTGGACACCATATATTTT.

This clone occurred once. Other DNA variants within this sample encode the same CDR3. The V call is TRBV10-1, the J call TRBJ2-2; D tentatively reads TRBD1 or TRBD2 (6 bases each). The CDR3 length is 13 residues. The germline V gene encodes CDR1 WNHNN and CDR2 SYGVQD (reference sequence). With 9 bases removed from V and 8 bases from J, the gap between germline ends came to 16 bases. The DNA for the CDR3 is TGCGCCAGTCGGGGGCAGGGTGCTGGGGAGCTGTTTTTT. Residues: CASRGQGAGELFF.

The rearrangement uses TRBV6-6 and TRBJ1-1, with unresolved D. Trimming removed 6 bases at V and 8 bases at J, with 16 bases between. The CDR3 runs to 13 residues. CDR1 and CDR2 from the germline V gene are MNHNY and SVGAGI (reference sequence). This chain's CDR3 is CASSLGRPAEAFF. The CDR3 DNA is TGTGCCAGCAGCCTGGGAAGGCCCGCCGAAGCTTTCTTT.

A few counts support this clone. CDR3 DNA sequence: TGCGCCAGCAGCCCATCCGGGACTAGCGGCGCCCAAGAGACCCAGTACTTC. This translates into CASSPSGTSGAQETQYF. This chain uses TRBV5-1 with TRBJ2-5; 11 nucleotides align to TRBD2. The CDR3 runs to 17 residues. Germline lookup yields CDR1 SGHRS and CDR2 YFSETQ. The trim removed 4 bases at V and 1 base at J, leaving 9 bases unmatched.

The chain uses TRBV12-5 and TRBJ2-3; no clear D. The CDR3 totals 12 residues. V was clipped by 7 bases and J by 0 bases, with 5 bases between them. CDR1 and CDR2 (germline): LGHNT, FRNRAP. The CDR3 sequence: CASALSTDTQYF. Here the CDR3 DNA reads TGTGCTAGTGCCTTAAGCACAGATACGCAGTATTTT. Filled out from reference TRBV12-5 and TRBJ2-3, the complete variable domain reads DARVTQTPRHKVTEMGQEVTMRCQPILGHNTVFWYRQTMMQGLELLAYFRNRAPLDDSGMPKDRFSAEMPDATLATLKIQPSEPRDSAVYFCASALSTDTQYFGPGTRLTVL.

The chain couples TRBV6-5 to TRBJ2-3; possible D gene TRBD1, 5 bases. Trimming pared 5 bases from V and 4 bases from J, leaving 13 bases between. The germline V gene has CDR1 MNHEY and CDR2 SVGAGI. The CDR3 has 14 residues. CDR3 sequence: CASSVQGWPDTQYF. The CDR3 DNA is TGTGCCAGCAGTGTCCAGGGTTGGCCAGATACGCAGTATTTT.

The chain links TRBV9 to TRBJ2-2, with a possible D match to TRBD1 (6 bases). In germline, CDR1 is SGDLS, CDR2 YYNGEE. V gave up 4 bases and J gave up 4 bases, with 11 bases separating them. The CDR3 covers 14 residues. The DNA of the CDR3 is TGTGCCAGCAGCCCGAACAGGGTCACCGGGGAGCTGTTTTTT. Translated, it gives CASSPNRVTGELFF. The full variable domain, its missing parts supplied by reference TRBV9 and TRBJ2-2, is DSGVTQTPKHLITATGQRVTLRCSPRSGDLSVYWYQQSLDQGLQFLIQYYNGEERAKGNILERFSAQQFPDLHSELNLSSLELGDSALYFCASSPNRVTGELFFGEGSRLTVL.

The V call is TRBV9, the J call TRBJ2-3; D is uncertain. V dropped 0 bases and J dropped 1 base, with 12 bases sitting between them. The CDR3 has 16 residues. Germline values: CDR1 SGDLS, CDR2 YYNGEE. As DNA, the CDR3 is TGTGCCAGCAGCGTAGGGGAACCTGGCGGCACAGATACGCAGTATTTT. It encodes CASSVGEPGGTDTQYF.

The J gene is TRBJ2-1, the V gene TRBV11-3; 7 positions match TRBD1. V shed 5 bases and J 7 bases; nucleotides not matched to a gene: 14. The CDR3 has 16 amino acids. The V gene's germline CDR1 is SGHNT and CDR2 YENEEA. CDR3: CASSPSTGSPLNEQFF. For the CDR3, the DNA is TGTGCCAGCAGCCCCTCGACAGGGTCCCCCCTAAATGAGCAGTTCTTC. The full variable domain, with the rest looked up from reference TRBV11-3 and TRBJ2-1, is EAGVVQSPRYKIIEKKQPVAFWCNPISGHNTLYWYLQNLGQGPELLIRYENEEAVDDSQLPKDRFSAERLKGVDSTLKIQPAELGDSAVYLCASSPSTGSPLNEQFFGPGTRLTVL.

V and J are TRBV6-1 and TRBJ2-1; 7 bases agree with TRBD2. The CDR3 covers 15 residues. V was pared by 6 bases and J by 3 bases, with 8 bases of the junction left unmatched. Per germline, CDR1 MNHNS and CDR2 SASEGT. The CDR3 DNA reads TGTGCCAGCAGGGTAGCGGGCCCGAGCTACAATGAGCAGTTCTTC. Its protein product is CASRVAGPSYNEQFF.

The chain combines TRBV5-6 with TRBJ1-5; D is unclear. CDR3 length: 14 residues. Between the trimmed V and J ends, which lost 6 bases and 4 bases, there was a span of 14 bases. CDR1 is SGHDT and CDR2 is YYEEEE in the germline V gene. CDR3 loop: CASTLGRINQPQHF. CDR3 in DNA: TGTGCCAGCACCCTCGGACGGATAAATCAGCCCCAGCATTTT.

This chain links TRBV6-5 with TRBJ2-6; D uncertain. The CDR3 spans 14 residues. V was pared by 4 bases and J by 1 base, with 5 bases between. Germline loops: CDR1 MNHEY, CDR2 SVGAGI. The chain's CDR3 is CASSFGSGANVLTF. In DNA, the CDR3 is TGTGCCAGCAGTTTTGGGTCTGGGGCCAACGTCCTGACTTTC.

The chain links TRBV6-5 to TRBJ2-7; 7 bases map to TRBD2. Germline V gene sequence: CDR1 MNHEY, CDR2 SVGAGI. The J segment lost 4 bases and the V segment lost 6 bases, leaving 12 bases of the junction unmatched. The CDR3 is 15 residues long. CDR3 region: CASSPTPGGPYEQYF. The DNA of the CDR3 is TGTGCCAGCAGCCCCACCCCGGGAGGACCTTACGAGCAGTACTTC.

The chain is built from TRBV27 and TRBJ1-1, with 7 bases lining up with TRBD1. With V trimmed by 5 bases and J by 1 base, 7 bases remained unmatched. CDR3 size: 15 residues. Per the germline V gene, CDR1 is MNHEY and CDR2 is SMNVEV (reference sequence). CDR3 sequence (DNA): TGTGCCAGCAGTACCGCCGGGACAGCGAACACTGAAGCTTTCTTT. This encodes CASSTAGTANTEAFF.

This rearrangement joins TRBV6-1 to TRBJ2-5; the D call may be TRBD1 or TRBD2 (6 bases each). The V end lost 6 bases, the J end lost 1 base, and 15 bases lay between the germline ends. CDR3 length: 15 residues. Germline CDR1 is MNHNS and CDR2 is SASEGT. The CDR3, as DNA: TGTGCCAGCAGGATGGCTAGGGGGGTCCAAGAGACCCAGTACTTC. It codes for CASRMARGVQETQYF.

The rearrangement joins TRBV15 to TRBJ1-1, with 7 bases matching TRBD1. CDR1 and CDR2 from the germline V gene are LNHNV and YYDKDF (reference sequence). The ends lost 1 base at V and 1 base at J; junction bases unmatched: 6. This CDR3 contains 16 residues. The CDR3 bases are TGTGCCACCAGCAGAGTAGGGACAGCCAAGAACACTGAAGCTTTCTTT. This translates into CATSRVGTAKNTEAFF.

The genes are TRBV7-3 and TRBJ2-7; 9 bases match TRBD2. Germline V gene sequence: CDR1 SGHTA, CDR2 FQGTGA. With V trimmed by 5 bases and J by 3 bases, 2 bases remained unmatched. The CDR3 spans 13 residues. The DNA for the CDR3 is TGTGCCAGCAGCAGTAGCGGGGGCTACGAGCAGTACTTC. Encoded protein: CASSSSGGYEQYF.

The V gene is TRBV5-1, the J gene TRBJ2-5; no reliable D call. Trimming left V 5 bases short and J 5 bases short, with 19 bases between. The germline CDR1 and CDR2 sequences are SGHRS and YFSETQ. The CDR3 sequence is 15 residues long. The CDR3 here is CASRTSQDGWETQYF. As DNA, the CDR3 is TGCGCCAGCAGAACCAGTCAGGATGGTTGGGAGACCCAGTACTTC.

V usage is TRBV6-1 and J usage is TRBJ2-7; D is unresolved. The CDR3 runs to 15 residues. V lost 8 bases and J 7 bases, leaving 24 bases between the germline ends. From germline, CDR1 is MNHNS and CDR2 SASEGT. The CDR3 DNA reads as TGTGCCAGCTTCCTTTCTTCTAGGGTTCTGCGGGAGCAGTACTTC. Residues: CASFLSSRVLREQYF.

The V call is TRBV7-6, the J call TRBJ2-7, with D unclear. Trimming stripped 1 base from V and 6 bases from J, with 4 bases between. The CDR3 spans 11 residues. Germline assignment: CDR1 SGHVS and CDR2 FNYEAQ. The CDR3 region has the DNA TGTGCCAGCAGCTTAGACCTCGAGCAGTACTTC. Translating it yields CASSLDLEQYF.

This clone was seen a single time. The chain employs TRBV7-8 and TRBJ1-1; a possible D gene is TRBD1 (5 bases). The V end was cut by 5 bases, the J end by 5 bases, with 12 bases between. CDR3 size: 13 residues. CDR1 and CDR2 from the germline V gene are SGHVS and FQNEAQ. The CDR3 region has the DNA TGTGCCAGCAGCCTGGGGGGGAGGACTGAAGCTTTCTTT. It codes for CASSLGGRTEAFF.

This clone showed up just once. The CDR3 is CASRQEVAYGYTF. The CDR3 DNA reads as TGTGCCAGCCGCCAGGAGGTAGCCTACGGCTACACCTTC. V is TRBV2 and J is TRBJ1-2; D is unresolved. This CDR3 is built from 13 residues. Germline lookup yields CDR1 SNHLY and CDR2 FYNNEI. Between the trimmed V and J ends, which lost 8 bases and 8 bases, there was a span of 18 bases.

This clone was counted a single time. The chain uses TRBV30 and TRBJ1-5; D remains unclear. The V and J ends lost 3 bases and 2 bases respectively, with 14 bases between them. CDR1 and CDR2 from the germline V gene are GTSNPN and SVGIG (reference sequence). CDR3 size: 15 residues. CDR3 sequence reads: CAWSRGSWGNQPQHF. The CDR3 nucleotides read TGTGCCTGGAGCCGCGGGTCCTGGGGCAATCAGCCCCAGCATTTT.

This chain connects TRBV6-1 to TRBJ1-1; no reliable D call. Trimming stripped 5 bases from V and 0 bases from J, with 7 bases between. Germline CDR1 reads MNHNS; CDR2 reads SASEGT. The CDR3 extends over 13 amino acids. CDR3 bases: TGTGCCAGCAGTCTCCCGATGAACACTGAAGCTTTCTTT. It encodes CASSLPMNTEAFF.